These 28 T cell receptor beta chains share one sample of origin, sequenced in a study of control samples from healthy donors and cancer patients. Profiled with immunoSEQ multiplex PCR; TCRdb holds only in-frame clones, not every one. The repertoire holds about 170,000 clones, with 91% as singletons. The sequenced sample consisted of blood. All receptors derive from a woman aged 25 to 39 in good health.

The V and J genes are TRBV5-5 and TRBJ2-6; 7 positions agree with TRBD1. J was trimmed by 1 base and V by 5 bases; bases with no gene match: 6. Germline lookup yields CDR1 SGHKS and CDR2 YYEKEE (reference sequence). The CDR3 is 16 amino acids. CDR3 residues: CASRQTGASGANVLTF. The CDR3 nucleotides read TGTGCCAGCAGGCAAACAGGGGCGTCTGGGGCCAACGTCCTGACTTTC.

The CDR3 coding sequence is TGTGCCAGCAGCAAAAAACGGGAGGGGGACGAGCAGTACTTC. It specifies CASSKKREGDEQYF. V and J are TRBV21-1 and TRBJ2-7; the table's D call, TRBD2, has no DNA check behind it. TRBV21-1 is classified as a pseudogene. CDR3 length: 14 amino acids.

CDR3 residues: CASSLGVRGEGYEQYF. The CDR3 nucleotides are TGCGCCAGCAGCTTGGGGGTCAGGGGCGAGGGGTACGAGCAGTACTTC. The chain has TRBV5-1 and TRBJ2-7; TRBD1 is a possible D gene (6 bases). Deletions cut 0 bases from V and 4 bases from J, with 17 bases between. The CDR3 is made up of 16 amino acids. Per the germline V gene, CDR1 is SGHRS and CDR2 is YFSETQ. Combining the CDR3 with reference TRBV5-1 and TRBJ2-7 gives the whole variable domain KAGVTQTPRYLIKTRGQQVTLSCSPISGHRSVSWYQQTPGQGLQFLFEYFSETQRNKGNFPGRFSGRQFSNSRSEMNVSTLELGDSALYLCASSLGVRGEGYEQYFGPGTRLTVT.

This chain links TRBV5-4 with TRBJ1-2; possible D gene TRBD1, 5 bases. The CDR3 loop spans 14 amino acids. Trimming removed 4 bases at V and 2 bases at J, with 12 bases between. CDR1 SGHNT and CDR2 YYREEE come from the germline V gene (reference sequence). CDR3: CASSPKTDNYGYTF. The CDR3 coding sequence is TGTGCCAGCAGCCCAAAGACAGACAACTATGGCTACACCTTC. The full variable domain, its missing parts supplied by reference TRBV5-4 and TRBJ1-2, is ETGVTQSPTHLIKTRGQQVTLRCSSQSGHNTVSWYQQALGQGPQFIFQYYREEENGRGNFPPRFSGLQFPNYSSELNVNALELDDSALYLCASSPKTDNYGYTFGSGTRLTVV.

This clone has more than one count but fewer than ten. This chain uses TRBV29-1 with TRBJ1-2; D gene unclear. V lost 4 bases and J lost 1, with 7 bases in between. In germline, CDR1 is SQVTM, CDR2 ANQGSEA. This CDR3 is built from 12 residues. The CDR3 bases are TGCAGCGTTGGCTGGGTTAACTATGGCTACACCTTC. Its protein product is CSVGWVNYGYTF.

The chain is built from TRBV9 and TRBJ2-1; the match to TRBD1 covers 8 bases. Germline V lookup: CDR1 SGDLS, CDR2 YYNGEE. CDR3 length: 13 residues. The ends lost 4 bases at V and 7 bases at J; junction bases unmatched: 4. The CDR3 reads CASSTDRVNEQFF. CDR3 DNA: TGTGCCAGCAGCACGGACAGGGTAAATGAGCAGTTCTTC.

CDR3 sequence: CASSNSTGTSGGDEQFF. CDR3 sequence (DNA): TGTGCCAGCAGCAACTCTACCGGGACTAGCGGGGGAGATGAGCAGTTCTTC. This chain links TRBV13 with TRBJ2-1, with 14 bases lining up with TRBD2. There are 17 residues in the CDR3. Germline loops: CDR1 PRHDT, CDR2 FYEKMQ (reference sequence). V trimming: 5 bases; J trimming: 8 bases; junction bases outside the gene matches: 11. Full variable domain (missing parts from reference TRBV13 and TRBJ2-1): AAGVIQSPRHLIKEKRETATLKCYPIPRHDTVYWYQQGPGQDPQFLISFYEKMQSDKGSIPDRFSAQQFSDYHSELNMSSLELGDSALYFCASSNSTGTSGGDEQFFGPGTRLTVL.

This CDR3 reads CASSPQVMNTEAFF. CDR3 DNA: TGTGCCAGCAGCCCACAGGTGATGAACACTGAAGCTTTCTTT. The rearrangement links TRBV25-1 to TRBJ1-1; possibly TRBD1 for D (5 bases). CDR1 and CDR2 (germline): MGHDK, SYGVNS. V dropped 6 bases and J dropped 0 bases, with 11 bases sitting between them. There are 14 residues in the CDR3.

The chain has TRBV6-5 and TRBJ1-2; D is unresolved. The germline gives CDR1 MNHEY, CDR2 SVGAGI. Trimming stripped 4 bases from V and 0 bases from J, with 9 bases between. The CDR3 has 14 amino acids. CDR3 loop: CASSSGRANYGYTF. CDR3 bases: TGTGCCAGCAGTTCTGGGAGGGCTAACTATGGCTACACCTTC.

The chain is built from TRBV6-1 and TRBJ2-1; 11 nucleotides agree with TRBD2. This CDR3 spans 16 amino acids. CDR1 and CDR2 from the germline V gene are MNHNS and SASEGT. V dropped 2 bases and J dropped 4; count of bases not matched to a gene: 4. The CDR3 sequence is CASSETLAGGYNEQFF. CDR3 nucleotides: TGTGCCAGCAGTGAAACCCTAGCGGGAGGTTACAATGAGCAGTTCTTC.

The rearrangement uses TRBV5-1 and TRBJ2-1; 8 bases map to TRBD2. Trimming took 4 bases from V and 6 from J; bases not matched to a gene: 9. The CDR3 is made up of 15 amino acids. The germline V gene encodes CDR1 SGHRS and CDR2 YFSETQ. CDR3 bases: TGCGCCAGCAGCGGTACCGGGACTAGTCCCAATGAGCAGTTCTTC. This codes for CASSGTGTSPNEQFF.

The CDR3 here is CASSLGPGALNTGELFF. The CDR3 DNA sequence: TGTGCCAGCAGCTTAGGGCCGGGGGCCCTTAACACCGGGGAGCTGTTTTTT. The chain carries TRBV7-2 and TRBJ2-2, with D tentatively TRBD1 or TRBD2 (6 bases each). Between the trimmed V and J ends, which lost 1 base and 2 bases, there was a span of 14 bases. This CDR3 comprises 17 residues. Germline V gene lookup returns CDR1 SGHTA and CDR2 FQGNSA.

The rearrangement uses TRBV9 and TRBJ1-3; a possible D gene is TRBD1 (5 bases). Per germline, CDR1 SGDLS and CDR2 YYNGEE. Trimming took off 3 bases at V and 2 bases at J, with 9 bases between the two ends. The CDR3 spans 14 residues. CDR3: CASSAQGAGNTIYF. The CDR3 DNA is TGTGCCAGCAGCGCCCAGGGAGCTGGAAACACCATATATTTT.

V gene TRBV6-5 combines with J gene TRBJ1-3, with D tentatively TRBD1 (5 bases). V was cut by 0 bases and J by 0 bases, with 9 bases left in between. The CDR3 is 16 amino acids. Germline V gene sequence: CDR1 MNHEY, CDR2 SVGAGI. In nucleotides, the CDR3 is TGTGCCAGCAGTTACTCCCCTAGGGGCTCTGGAAACACCATATATTTT. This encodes CASSYSPRGSGNTIYF.

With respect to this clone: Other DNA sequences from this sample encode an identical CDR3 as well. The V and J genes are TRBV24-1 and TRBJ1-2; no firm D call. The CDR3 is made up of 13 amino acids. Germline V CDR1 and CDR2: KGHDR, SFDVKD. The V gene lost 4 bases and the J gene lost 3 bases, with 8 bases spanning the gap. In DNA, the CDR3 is TGTGCCACCAGTGAAACCGGGGACTATGGCTACACCTTC. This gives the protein CATSETGDYGYTF.

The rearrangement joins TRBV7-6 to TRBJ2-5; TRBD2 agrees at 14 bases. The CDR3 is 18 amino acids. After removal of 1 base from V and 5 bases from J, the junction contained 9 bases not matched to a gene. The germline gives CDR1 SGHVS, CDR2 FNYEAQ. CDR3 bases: TGTGCCAGCAGCTTAGACTCCGGGACTAGCGGGGGCAGGGAGACCCAGTACTTC. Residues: CASSLDSGTSGGRETQYF.

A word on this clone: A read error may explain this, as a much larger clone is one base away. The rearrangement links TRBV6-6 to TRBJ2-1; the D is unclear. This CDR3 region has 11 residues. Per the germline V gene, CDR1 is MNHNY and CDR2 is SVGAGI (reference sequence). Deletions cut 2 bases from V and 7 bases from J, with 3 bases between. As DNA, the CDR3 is TGTGCCAGCAGTTACACGAATGAGCAGTTCTTC. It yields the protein CASSYTNEQFF.

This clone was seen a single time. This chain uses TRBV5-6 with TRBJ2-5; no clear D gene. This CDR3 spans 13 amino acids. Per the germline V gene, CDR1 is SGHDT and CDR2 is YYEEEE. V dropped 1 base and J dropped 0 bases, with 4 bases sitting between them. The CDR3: CASSLYDQETQYF. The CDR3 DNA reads TGTGCCAGCAGCTTGTACGACCAAGAGACCCAGTACTTC.

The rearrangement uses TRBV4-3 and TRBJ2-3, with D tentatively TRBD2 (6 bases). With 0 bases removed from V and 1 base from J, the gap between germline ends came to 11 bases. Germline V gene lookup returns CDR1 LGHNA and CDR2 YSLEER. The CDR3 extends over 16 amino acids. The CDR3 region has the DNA TGCGCCAGCAGCCAAGAGTTAGCTAGCGGCACAGATACGCAGTATTTT. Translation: CASSQELASGTDTQYF.

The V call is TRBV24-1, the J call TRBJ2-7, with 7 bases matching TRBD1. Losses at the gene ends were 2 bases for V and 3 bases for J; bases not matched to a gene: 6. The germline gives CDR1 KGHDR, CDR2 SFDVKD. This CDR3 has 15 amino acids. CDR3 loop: CATSDSDRRVYEQYF. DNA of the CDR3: TGTGCCACCAGTGATTCGGACAGGCGAGTCTACGAGCAGTACTTC.

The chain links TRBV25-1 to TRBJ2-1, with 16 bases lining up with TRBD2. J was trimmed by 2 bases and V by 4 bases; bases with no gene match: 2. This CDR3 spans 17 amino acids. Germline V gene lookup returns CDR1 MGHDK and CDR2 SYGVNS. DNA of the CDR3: TGTGCCAGCAGTGGCGGGACTAGCGGGAGGGCCTACAATGAGCAGTTCTTC. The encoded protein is CASSGGTSGRAYNEQFF. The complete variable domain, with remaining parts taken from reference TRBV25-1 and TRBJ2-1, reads EADIYQTPRYLVIGTGKKITLECSQTMGHDKMYWYQQDPGMELHLIHYSYGVNSTEKGDLSSESTVSRIRTEHFPLTLESARPSHTSQYLCASSGGTSGRAYNEQFFGPGTRLTVL.

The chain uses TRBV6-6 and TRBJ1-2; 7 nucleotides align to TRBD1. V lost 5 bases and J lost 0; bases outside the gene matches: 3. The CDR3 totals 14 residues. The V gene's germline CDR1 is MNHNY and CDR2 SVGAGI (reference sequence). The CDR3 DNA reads TGTGCCAGCAGTCGACAGGGACCTAACTATGGCTACACCTTC. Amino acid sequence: CASSRQGPNYGYTF.

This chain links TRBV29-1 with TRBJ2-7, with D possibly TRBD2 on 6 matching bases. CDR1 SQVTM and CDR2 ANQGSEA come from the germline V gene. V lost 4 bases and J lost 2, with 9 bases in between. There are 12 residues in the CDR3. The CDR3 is CSVGTTTYEQYF. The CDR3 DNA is TGCAGCGTTGGGACTACCACCTACGAGCAGTACTTC.

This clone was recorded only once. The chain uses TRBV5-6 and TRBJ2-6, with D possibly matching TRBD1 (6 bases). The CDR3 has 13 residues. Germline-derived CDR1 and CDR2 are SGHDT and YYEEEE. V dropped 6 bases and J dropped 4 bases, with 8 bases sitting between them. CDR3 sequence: CASNRDGANVLTF. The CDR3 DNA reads TGTGCCAGCAACAGGGACGGGGCCAACGTCCTGACTTTC.

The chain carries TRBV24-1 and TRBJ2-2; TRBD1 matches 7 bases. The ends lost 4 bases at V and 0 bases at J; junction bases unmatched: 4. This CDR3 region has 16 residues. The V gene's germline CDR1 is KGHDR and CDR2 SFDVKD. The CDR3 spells CATSDRTGANTGELFF. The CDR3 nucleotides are TGTGCCACCAGTGACAGGACAGGAGCGAACACCGGGGAGCTGTTTTTT.

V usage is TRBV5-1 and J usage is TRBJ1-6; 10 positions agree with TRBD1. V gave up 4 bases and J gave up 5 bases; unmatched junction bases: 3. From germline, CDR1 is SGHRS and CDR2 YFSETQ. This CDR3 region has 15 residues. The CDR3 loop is CASSRDRGNNSPLHF. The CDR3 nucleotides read TGCGCCAGCAGCAGGGACAGGGGTAATAATTCACCCCTCCACTTT.

The CDR3 nucleotides are TGTGCCAGCAGCCAAGATCGGTCAGGACCGAACACTGAAGCTTTCTTT. Its translation is CASSQDRSGPNTEAFF. The rearrangement links TRBV3-1 (or the pseudogene TRBV3-2) to TRBJ1-1, with D uncertain. The germline gives CDR1 LGHDT, CDR2 YNNKEL (reference sequence). The CDR3 sequence is 16 residues long. Trimming cost V 0 bases and J 1 base, with 12 bases left between them.

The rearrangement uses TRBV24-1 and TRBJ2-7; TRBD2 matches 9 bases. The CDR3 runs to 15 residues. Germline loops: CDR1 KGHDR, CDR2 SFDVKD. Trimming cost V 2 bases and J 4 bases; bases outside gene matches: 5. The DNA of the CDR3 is TGTGCCACCAGTGATTCGGCTAGCGGGATGTACGAGCAGTACTTC. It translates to CATSDSASGMYEQYF.